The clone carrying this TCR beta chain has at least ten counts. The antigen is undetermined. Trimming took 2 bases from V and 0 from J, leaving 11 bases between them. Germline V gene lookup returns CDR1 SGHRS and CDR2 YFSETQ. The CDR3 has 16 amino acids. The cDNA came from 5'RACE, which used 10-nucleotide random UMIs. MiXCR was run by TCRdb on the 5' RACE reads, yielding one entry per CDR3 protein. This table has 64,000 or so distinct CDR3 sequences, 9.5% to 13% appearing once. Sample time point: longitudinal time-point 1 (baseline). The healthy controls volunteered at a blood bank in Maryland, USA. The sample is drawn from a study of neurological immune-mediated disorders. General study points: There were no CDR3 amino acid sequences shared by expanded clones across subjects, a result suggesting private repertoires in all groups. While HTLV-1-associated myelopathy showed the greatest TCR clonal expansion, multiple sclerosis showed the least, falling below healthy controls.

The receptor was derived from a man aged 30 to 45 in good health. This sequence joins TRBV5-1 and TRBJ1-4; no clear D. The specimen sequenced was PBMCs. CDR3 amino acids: CASSFGVPATNEKLFF. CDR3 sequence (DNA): TGCGCCAGCAGCTTCGGAGTTCCGGCAACTAATGAAAAACTGTTTTTT. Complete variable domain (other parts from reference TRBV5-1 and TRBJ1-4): KAGVTQTPRYLIKTRGQQVTLSCSPISGHRSVSWYQQTPGQGLQFLFEYFSETQRNKGNFPGRFSGRQFSNSRSEMNVSTLELGDSALYLCASSFGVPATNEKLFFGSGTQLSVL.